This TCR beta chain was profiled in a study of blood T cell repertoires in COVID-19. Turning to the study itself: From the United States, Italy and Spain came samples of acute and convalescent COVID-19. PBMCs, B-cell-depleted T cells, or T cells provided the cDNA or gDNA that made up the material.

Clones were read by immunoSEQ multiplex PCR, and TCRdb kept only the in-frame ones, dropping some. This sample has approximately 200,000 clones, with 70% to 90% found just once. The CDR3 sequence is 14 residues long. CDR1 and CDR2 from the germline V gene are SGDLS and YYNGEE. After removal of 9 bases from V and 5 bases from J, the junction contained 12 bases not matched to a gene. The sequencing input was peripheral blood. The receptor's source is a human donor with active or convalescent COVID-19. The donor label of this sample is uncertain. V and J are TRBV9 and TRBJ2-7; TRBD1 matches 9 bases. DNA of the CDR3: TGTGCCACCATCCCTGACAGGGGGGGTAACGAGCAGTACTTC. The encoded protein is CATIPDRGGNEQYF.